Below are 5 T cell receptor beta chains sequenced from a single sample in a study of blood T cell repertoires in COVID-19. The assay was immunoSEQ multiplex PCR, and TCRdb's table has in-frame clones only and misses some. Among approximately 260,000 clones listed, around four fifths were seen once. The sequenced material came from peripheral blood. Receptor source: a man aged 55 to 69 who had recovered from COVID-19.

The chain combines TRBV11-2 with TRBJ2-7, with TRBD2 matching over 7 bases. Germline lookup yields CDR1 SGHAT and CDR2 FQNNGV. Trimming removed 5 bases from V and 6 bases from J; junction bases left unmatched: 13. The CDR3 consists of 15 residues. CDR3 sequence reads: CASSPRRAGVGEQYF. The CDR3 region has the DNA TGTGCCAGCAGCCCCCGTCGGGCGGGAGTAGGCGAGCAGTACTTC.

The CDR3, as DNA: TGTGCCAGCAAATACTACGGAGATTCACCCCTCCACTTT. Protein sequence: CASKYYGDSPLHF. The chain joins TRBV12-3 or TRBV12-4 to TRBJ1-6; the D is unclear. This CDR3 comprises 13 residues. With 7 bases removed from V and 8 bases from J, the gap between germline ends came to 12 bases.

The chain links TRBV6-5 to TRBJ1-2, with D possibly TRBD1 on 6 matching bases. Germline CDR1 reads MNHEY; CDR2 reads SVGAGI. There are 15 residues in the CDR3. V was trimmed by 7 bases and J by 4 bases, leaving 19 bases between them. The CDR3 here is CASTPRGQNTYGYTF. The CDR3 coding sequence is TGTGCCAGCACCCCAAGAGGACAGAATACCTATGGCTACACCTTC.

This clone was detected only once. The CDR3 DNA reads as TGTGCCAGCAGCGCAACCGGGACAGGGCGTTACGAGCAGTACTTC. It translates to CASSATGTGRYEQYF. The chain employs TRBV7-9 and TRBJ2-7, with TRBD1 matching 9 bases. The germline gives CDR1 SEHNR, CDR2 FQNEAQ (reference sequence). With V trimmed by 5 bases and J by 4 bases, 9 bases remained unmatched. The CDR3 is 15 amino acids.

The CDR3, as DNA: TGTGCCAGCAGAGAGCTTCGAGGGGGCGATTCACCCCTCCACTTT. This encodes CASRELRGGDSPLHF. The V call is TRBV27, the J call TRBJ1-6, with 7 bases matching TRBD1. Losses at the gene ends were 6 bases for V and 8 bases for J; bases not matched to a gene: 10. Germline-derived CDR1 and CDR2 are MNHEY and SMNVEV (reference sequence). There are 15 residues in the CDR3.